This T cell receptor (beta chain) was profiled in a study of PD-L1 blockade in urothelial cancer. Across the study: The year 2014 saw patients start atezolizumab, 1,200 mg intravenously every 3 weeks. Study-wide results and limits: Patients with durable benefit had greater blood expansion of tumor-associated TCR clones 3 weeks into treatment.

Regarding this clone: The target antigen is unknown.

Germline V gene lookup returns CDR1 MDHEN and CDR2 SYDVKM. V was cut by 5 bases and J by 6 bases, with 16 bases left in between. The CDR3 extends over 14 amino acids. Assay used: immunoSEQ multiplex PCR; TCRdb lists only in-frame clones, some missing. This sample yields 35,000 or so clones, of which roughly a third are seen a single time; about 9.8% belongs to the top ten. V and J are TRBV28 and TRBJ1-1; maybe TRBD1 (5 bases). The sequence was collected from a man aged 60 to 69 with urothelial cancer. The sequenced sample was tumor tissue, obtained before atezolizumab (anti-PD-L1) treatment. This CDR3 is CASSRGGAVSEAFF. DNA of the CDR3: TGTGCCAGCAGTAGGGGAGGGGCCGTTTCTGAAGCTTTCTTT.